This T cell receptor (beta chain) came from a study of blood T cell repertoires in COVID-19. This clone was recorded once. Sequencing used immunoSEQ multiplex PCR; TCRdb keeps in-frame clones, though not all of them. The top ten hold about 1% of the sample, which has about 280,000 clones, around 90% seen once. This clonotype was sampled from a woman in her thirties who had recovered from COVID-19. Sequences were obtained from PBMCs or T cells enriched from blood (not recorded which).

The CDR3 reads CASSETLGANTEAFF. CDR3 nucleotide sequence: TGTGCCAGCAGTGAGACTCTGGGGGCGAACACTGAAGCTTTCTTT. The rearrangement links TRBV2 to TRBJ1-1, with TRBD1 as a possible D gene (6 bases). Germline V gives CDR1 SNHLY, CDR2 FYNNEI. The CDR3 runs 15 residues. Trimming pared 3 bases from V and 1 base from J, leaving 12 bases between.